These 31 T cell receptor beta chains originate from one sample sequenced in a study of blood T cell repertoires in COVID-19. TCRdb keeps only in-frame clones here, not all; method: immunoSEQ multiplex PCR. The sample records over 200,000 clones, about 88% being singletons. Sequenced material: peripheral blood. The source is a woman aged 55-70 years with acute or convalescent COVID-19.

This chain uses TRBV7-2 with TRBJ2-3, with 7 bases identical to TRBD2. The CDR3 contains 17 residues. Germline CDR1 reads SGHTA; CDR2 reads FQGNSA. Trimming removed 0 bases from V and 3 bases from J; junction bases left unmatched: 9. CDR3 sequence: CASSLAARAGRTDTQYF. The CDR3 DNA follows: TGTGCCAGCAGCTTAGCGGCCCGGGCCGGGAGGACAGATACGCAGTATTTT.

The rearrangement links TRBV23-1 to TRBJ2-5; 9 bases fit TRBD1. TRBV23-1 belongs to the ORF category, with a function that is uncertain. J was trimmed by 4 bases and V by 6 bases; bases with no gene match: 9. The CDR3 runs 15 residues. DNA of the CDR3: TGCGCCAGCAGCACCCTCGGACAGGGGTTAGAGACCCAGTACTTC. Translated, it gives CASSTLGQGLETQYF.

CDR3 sequence: CASSAGGGYEQYF. CDR3 sequence (DNA): TGTGCCAGCAGTGCTGGCGGCGGCTACGAGCAGTACTTC. The V gene is TRBV27, the J gene TRBJ2-7; D ambiguous. This CDR3 is 13 amino acids long. Germline loops: CDR1 MNHEY, CDR2 SMNVEV (reference sequence). Trimming pared 5 bases from V and 3 bases from J, leaving 11 bases between.

This rearrangement joins TRBV10-3 to TRBJ1-1; TRBD1 matches at 9 bases. Trimming cost V 2 bases and J 8 bases; bases outside gene matches: 0. This CDR3 comprises 12 residues. The germline gives CDR1 ENHRY, CDR2 SYGVKD. In DNA form, the CDR3 reads TGTGCCATCAGTGAGGGACAGGGGGAAGCTTTCTTT. The encoded protein is CAISEGQGEAFF.

This chain joins TRBV5-1 and TRBJ2-2, with D perhaps TRBD2 (5 bases). Germline values: CDR1 SGHRS, CDR2 YFSETQ. V was pared by 4 bases and J by 5 bases, with 15 bases between. This CDR3 comprises 15 residues. The CDR3 sequence: CASSPPGFTTGELFF. The CDR3 DNA reads as TGCGCCAGCAGCCCCCCGGGATTCACTACCGGGGAGCTGTTTTTT.

The count of this clone is one. The gene calls are TRBV15 and TRBJ1-5, with no clear D. The CDR3 has 15 residues. Trimming removed 0 bases at V and 7 bases at J, with 13 bases between. CDR1 LNHNV and CDR2 YYDKDF come from the germline V gene (reference sequence). CDR3 nucleotide sequence: TGTGCCACCAGCAGAGAGCCCGCGGGCGGGCAGCCCCAGCATTTT. It encodes CATSREPAGGQPQHF. The complete variable domain, with remaining parts taken from reference TRBV15 and TRBJ1-5, reads DAMVIQNPRYQVTQFGKPVTLSCSQTLNHNVMYWYQQKSSQAPKLLFHYYDKDFNNEADTPDNFQSRRPNTSFCFLDIRSPGLGDTAMYLCATSREPAGGQPQHFGDGTRLSIL.

The rearrangement joins TRBV30 to TRBJ1-4, with 9 bases matching TRBD1. J was trimmed by 8 bases and V by 2 bases; bases with no gene match: 12. There are 16 residues in the CDR3. The germline V gene encodes CDR1 GTSNPN and CDR2 SVGIG (reference sequence). The CDR3 DNA reads TGTGCCTGGAGTTTAGGAAGGGGACAGGGTCGGGAAAAACTGTTTTTT. This sequence encodes CAWSLGRGQGREKLFF.

The chain couples TRBV18 to TRBJ2-3, with D possibly matching TRBD1 (5 bases). Between the trimmed V and J ends, which lost 1 base and 3 bases, there was a span of 14 bases. The CDR3 covers 16 residues. Germline V gene sequence: CDR1 KGHSH, CDR2 LQKENI. CDR3 DNA: TGTGCCAGCTCACCACGGAAGGGGATGGGTACAGATACGCAGTATTTT. Protein sequence: CASSPRKGMGTDTQYF.

This clone was recorded only once. J is TRBJ1-5 and V is TRBV30; possible D gene TRBD1, 6 bases. Per the germline V gene, CDR1 is GTSNPN and CDR2 is SVGIG (reference sequence). V lost 0 bases and J lost 2, with 17 bases in between. CDR3 length: 17 residues. The CDR3 reads CAWSVSQGRVGNQPQHF. CDR3 in DNA: TGTGCCTGGAGTGTATCTCAGGGGAGAGTTGGCAATCAGCCCCAGCATTTT.

Only a few counts were recorded for this clone. The genes are TRBV11-3 and TRBJ2-2, with 8 positions matching TRBD1. Germline-derived CDR1 and CDR2 are SGHNT and YENEEA. V lost 6 bases, J lost 1 base, and 7 bases stayed unmatched. The CDR3 is 16 residues long. CDR3 amino acids: CASSTMGTGNTGELFF. Here the CDR3 DNA reads TGTGCCAGCAGTACTATGGGGACAGGGAACACCGGGGAGCTGTTTTTT.

The chain uses TRBV5-4 and TRBJ1-2; 7 bases fit TRBD1. The germline gives CDR1 SGHNT, CDR2 YYREEE (reference sequence). J lost 0 bases, V lost 7 bases, and 9 bases had no gene match. CDR3 length equals 15 residues. CDR3 residues: CASHFGRGPNYGYTF. The DNA for the CDR3 is TGTGCCAGCCACTTCGGAAGGGGGCCTAACTATGGCTACACCTTC. Using reference TRBV5-4 and TRBJ1-2 for the parts outside the CDR3, the full variable domain is ETGVTQSPTHLIKTRGQQVTLRCSSQSGHNTVSWYQQALGQGPQFIFQYYREEENGRGNFPPRFSGLQFPNYSSELNVNALELDDSALYLCASHFGRGPNYGYTFGSGTRLTVV.

This clone was seen a few times. The chain carries TRBV6-1 and TRBJ1-5; D gene ambiguous. The CDR3 sequence is 14 residues long. V was trimmed by 2 bases and J by 0 bases, leaving 5 bases between them. CDR1 is MNHNS, CDR2 SASEGT, per germline. The DNA for the CDR3 is TGTGCCAGCAGTGAACACTATAGCAATCAGCCCCAGCATTTT. Translation: CASSEHYSNQPQHF.

The chain couples TRBV5-1 to TRBJ2-3, with 7 bases fitting TRBD2. V shed 4 bases, J shed 0 bases, and the junction held 17 bases outside the gene matches. Germline lookup yields CDR1 SGHRS and CDR2 YFSETQ. The CDR3 runs to 19 residues. The CDR3 loop reads CASSPPGGSGRSSTDTQYF. The CDR3 DNA reads TGCGCCAGCAGCCCACCGGGCGGTAGCGGGCGCTCTAGCACAGATACGCAGTATTTT.

The gene calls are TRBV11-2 and TRBJ1-3; D is unclear. Germline V lookup: CDR1 SGHAT, CDR2 FQNNGV. The CDR3 is 12 residues long. The V end was cut by 3 bases, the J end by 3 bases, with 3 bases between. The CDR3 DNA sequence: TGTGCCAGCAGCTTTCTTGGAAACACCATATATTTT. Residues: CASSFLGNTIYF.

This sequence joins TRBV14 and TRBJ1-4; the match to TRBD1 covers 10 bases. V lost 4 bases, J lost 7 bases, and 15 bases stayed unmatched. The CDR3 has 18 residues. CDR1 SGHDN and CDR2 FVKESK come from the germline V gene. Here the CDR3 reads CASSPATGGTVGSEKLFF. The CDR3 nucleotides read TGTGCCAGCAGCCCCGCGACAGGGGGCACAGTGGGGAGTGAAAAACTGTTTTTT.

This chain joins TRBV7-9 and TRBJ1-3; D gene uncertain. Germline V gives CDR1 SEHNR, CDR2 FQNEAQ (reference sequence). The CDR3 sequence is 17 residues long. Deletions cut 1 base from V and 0 bases from J, with 13 bases between. As DNA, the CDR3 is TGTGCCAGCAGCTTAGAAGATCTGGCTAGCTCTGGAAACACCATATATTTT. Protein sequence: CASSLEDLASSGNTIYF.

The chain combines TRBV28 with TRBJ1-4; 8 bases align to TRBD1. The CDR3 covers 16 residues. V lost 7 bases, J lost 2 bases, and 9 bases stayed unmatched. Germline CDR1 MDHEN, CDR2 SYDVKM. Written as DNA, the CDR3 is TGTGCCAGCATCTCCCCAGGGGGCAGGACTAATGAAAAACTGTTTTTT. This sequence encodes CASISPGGRTNEKLFF. Looking up the rest from reference TRBV28 and TRBJ1-4 gives the full variable domain: DVKVTQSSRYLVKRTGEKVFLECVQDMDHENMFWYRQDPGLGLRLIYFSYDVKMKEKGDIPEGYSVSREKKERFSLILESASTNQTSMYLCASISPGGRTNEKLFFGSGTQLSVL.

The CDR3 loop is CASRESPLSSGGTDTQYF. The DNA of the CDR3 is TGTGCCAGCAGGGAAAGCCCATTATCTAGCGGGGGTACAGATACGCAGTATTTT. The chain couples TRBV6-1 to TRBJ2-3, with 10 bases identical to TRBD2. With V trimmed by 6 bases and J by 3 bases, 15 bases remained unmatched. The CDR3 runs 18 residues. The germline gives CDR1 MNHNS, CDR2 SASEGT.

As regards this clone: Sequence at one end of the junction differs from germline and may be a read error. The chain uses TRBV30 and TRBJ2-3; 9 bases align to TRBD2. CDR3 length equals 13 residues. Germline V gene lookup returns CDR1 GTSNPN and CDR2 SVGIG (reference sequence). In DNA form, the CDR3 reads TGTGCCGGGAGGACTAGCGGCACAGATACGCAGTATTTT. It encodes CAGRTSGTDTQYF.

This clone was counted only a few times. The V call is TRBV7-2, the J call TRBJ2-1; D unclear. From germline, CDR1 is SGHTA and CDR2 FQGNSA. There are 12 residues in the CDR3. Between the trimmed V and J ends, which lost 5 bases and 10 bases, there was a span of 12 bases. The DNA of the CDR3 is TGTGCCAGCAGCCCAACAATATCCGAGCAGTTCTTC. As protein: CASSPTISEQFF.

The V and J genes are TRBV5-1 and TRBJ2-1; tentatively, D is TRBD1 (6 bases). V shed 2 bases and J shed 2 bases, with 11 bases lying between them. The CDR3 runs to 15 residues. The germline CDR1 and CDR2 sequences are SGHRS and YFSETQ. CDR3 DNA sequence: TGCGCCAGCAGCTTTAGAGAGGGGGCCTACAATGAGCAGTTCTTC. Residues: CASSFREGAYNEQFF.

The chain joins TRBV19 to TRBJ1-1; TRBD1 matches 7 bases. Germline lookup yields CDR1 LNHDA and CDR2 SQIVND (reference sequence). V gave up 3 bases and J gave up 1 base; unmatched junction bases: 8. There are 16 residues in the CDR3. In DNA form, the CDR3 reads TGTGCCAGTAGTATGGGGCAACAGGGGTGGAACACTGAAGCTTTCTTT. Protein: CASSMGQQGWNTEAFF. Using reference TRBV19 and TRBJ1-1 for the parts outside the CDR3, the full variable domain is DGGITQSPKYLFRKEGQNVTLSCEQNLNHDAMYWYRQDPGQGLRLIYYSQIVNDFQKGDIAEGYSVSREKKESFPLTVTSAQKNPTAFYLCASSMGQQGWNTEAFFGQGTRLTVV.

V and J are TRBV28 and TRBJ2-7; 9 bases are shared with TRBD2. The ends lost 2 bases at V and 2 bases at J; junction bases unmatched: 1. Germline-derived CDR1 and CDR2 are MDHEN and SYDVKM. CDR3 length: 14 residues. Here the CDR3 reads CASSLAGGTYEQYF. For the CDR3, the DNA is TGTGCCAGCAGTTTAGCGGGAGGGACCTACGAGCAGTACTTC.

This clone was counted once. This sequence joins TRBV7-2 and TRBJ2-1, with 15 bases identical to TRBD2. V lost 3 bases and J lost 6; bases outside the gene matches: 6. Germline-derived CDR1 and CDR2 are SGHTA and FQGNSA. This CDR3 has 17 residues. The CDR3 nucleotides are TGTGCCAGCAGCTTCGGACCGGGACTAGCGGGAGGCAATGAGCAGTTCTTC. This encodes CASSFGPGLAGGNEQFF.

The rearrangement uses TRBV28 and TRBJ1-5; 7 bases are a match to TRBD1. The CDR3 spans 15 residues. Looked up from germline, CDR1 is MDHEN and CDR2 is SYDVKM. Unmatched junction bases numbered 10, after V lost 4 bases and J lost 7 bases. The CDR3 region is CASSWGAGGTQPQHF. CDR3 sequence (DNA): TGTGCCAGCAGTTGGGGGGCAGGGGGAACCCAGCCCCAGCATTTT.

The chain combines TRBV23-1 with TRBJ1-3; D is possibly TRBD1 (5 bases). TRBV23-1 is recorded as an ORF, its role being uncertain. The CDR3 runs 16 residues. Trimming cost V 0 bases and J 8 bases, with 17 bases left between them. The CDR3 protein is CASSQSRQTEGDTIYF. The DNA for the CDR3 is TGCGCCAGCAGTCAATCACGACAGACCGAAGGTGACACCATATATTTT.

This chain's CDR3 is CASSLGQGLNSYEQYF. CDR3 coding DNA: TGCGCCAGCAGCCTCGGACAGGGCCTTAACTCCTACGAGCAGTACTTC. The chain couples TRBV4-1 to TRBJ2-7, with 8 bases matching TRBD1. V was clipped by 4 bases and J by 0 bases; unmatched bases: 8. Germline values: CDR1 MGHRA, CDR2 YSYEKL. The length of the CDR3 is 16 residues.

The genes are TRBV7-9 and TRBJ2-1, with a weak D call TRBD1 (5 bases). Trimming shortened V by 5 bases and J by 0 bases, and 14 bases separated the two germline ends. This CDR3 contains 16 residues. Germline lookup yields CDR1 SEHNR and CDR2 FQNEAQ (reference sequence). CDR3 residues: CASSPRQGSSYNEQFF. As DNA, the CDR3 is TGTGCCAGCAGCCCACGTCAGGGAAGCTCCTACAATGAGCAGTTCTTC. Complete variable domain (other parts from reference TRBV7-9 and TRBJ2-1): DTGVSQNPRHKITKRGQNVTFRCDPISEHNRLYWYRQTLGQGPEFLTYFQNEAQLEKSRLLSDRFSAERPKGSFSTLEIQRTEQGDSAMYLCASSPRQGSSYNEQFFGPGTRLTVL.

The chain has TRBV28 and TRBJ1-4; 8 bases map to TRBD1. Germline V gene lookup returns CDR1 MDHEN and CDR2 SYDVKM. The CDR3 loop spans 14 amino acids. J was trimmed by 7 bases and V by 5 bases; bases with no gene match: 6. CDR3 nucleotides: TGTGCCAGCAGTACCCGACAGGGGCGTGAAAAACTGTTTTTT. Amino acid sequence: CASSTRQGREKLFF.

The rearrangement links TRBV28 to TRBJ1-4; TRBD1 aligns across 7 bases. The germline gives CDR1 MDHEN, CDR2 SYDVKM. After removal of 6 bases from V and 10 bases from J, the junction contained 11 bases not matched to a gene. This CDR3 spans 14 amino acids. The CDR3 is CASSPTGAEGKLFF. Here the CDR3 DNA reads TGTGCCAGCAGCCCAACAGGGGCGGAGGGAAAACTGTTTTTT.

This rearrangement joins TRBV7-2 to TRBJ2-5; TRBD1 is a possible D gene (5 bases). CDR1 and CDR2 (germline): SGHTA, FQGNSA. The CDR3 runs to 13 residues. Trimming took off 5 bases at V and 4 bases at J, with 11 bases between the two ends. The CDR3 sequence: CASSRLRVETQYF. As DNA, the CDR3 is TGTGCCAGCAGCCGACTCAGGGTAGAGACCCAGTACTTC.